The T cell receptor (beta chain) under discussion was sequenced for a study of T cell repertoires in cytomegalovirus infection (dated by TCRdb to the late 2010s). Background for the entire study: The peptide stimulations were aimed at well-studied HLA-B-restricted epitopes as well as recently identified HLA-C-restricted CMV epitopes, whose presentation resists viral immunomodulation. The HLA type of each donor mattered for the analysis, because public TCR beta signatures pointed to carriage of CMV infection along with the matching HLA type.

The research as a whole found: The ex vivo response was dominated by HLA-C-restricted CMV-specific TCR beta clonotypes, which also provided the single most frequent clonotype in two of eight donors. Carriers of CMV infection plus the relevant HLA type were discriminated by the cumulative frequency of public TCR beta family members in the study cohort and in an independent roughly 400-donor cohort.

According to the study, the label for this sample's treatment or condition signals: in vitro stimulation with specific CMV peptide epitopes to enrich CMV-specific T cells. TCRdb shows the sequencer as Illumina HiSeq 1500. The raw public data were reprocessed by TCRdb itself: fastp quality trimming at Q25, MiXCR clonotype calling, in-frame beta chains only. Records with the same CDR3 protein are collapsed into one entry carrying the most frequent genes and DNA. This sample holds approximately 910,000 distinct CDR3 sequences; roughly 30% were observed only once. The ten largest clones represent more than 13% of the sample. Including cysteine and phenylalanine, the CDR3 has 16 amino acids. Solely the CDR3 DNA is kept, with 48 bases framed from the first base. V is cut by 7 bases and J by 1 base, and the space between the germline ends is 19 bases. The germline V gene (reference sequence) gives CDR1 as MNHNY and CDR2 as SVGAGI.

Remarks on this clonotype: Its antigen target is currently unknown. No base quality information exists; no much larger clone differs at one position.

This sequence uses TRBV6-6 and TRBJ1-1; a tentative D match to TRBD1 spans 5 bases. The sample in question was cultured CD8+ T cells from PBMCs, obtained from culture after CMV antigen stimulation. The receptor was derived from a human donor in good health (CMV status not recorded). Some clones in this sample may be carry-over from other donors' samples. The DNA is TGTGCCAGCAACCCGACAGTCTCCCCCGGGAACACTGAAGCTTTCTTT. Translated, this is CASNPTVSPGNTEAFF.